This entry concerns a single T cell receptor beta chain. Its target is unknown. The data derive from a study of persistence of HIV-infected CD4 T cells. Sequencing used immunoSEQ version 4 in survey mode. Clones were read by immunoSEQ multiplex PCR, and TCRdb kept only the in-frame ones, dropping some. The repertoire has 40,000 to 55,000 clones, approximately 90% of them found once; the top ten carry roughly 0.45%. This nonspecific control used anti-CD3/anti-CD28 bead stimulation of CD4+ T cells. Responding CD4+ T cells were sorted by upregulation of both CD40 ligand and CD69. Undetectable plasma HIV-1 RNA below 50 copies/mL lasted at least 4 years. The V gene lost 3 bases and the J gene lost 2 bases, with 16 bases spanning the gap. The CDR3 length is 17 residues. Germline CDR1 is LNHDA and CDR2 is SQIVND (reference sequence). Study observations and caveats: CMV- and Gag-responding cells had lower TCRbeta richness than CD3/CD28-responding cells.

V usage is TRBV19 and J usage is TRBJ1-4; D not certain. This clonotype was sampled from an adult woman with HIV who was CMV-seropositive. This specimen consisted of CD4+ T cells sorted from PBMCs after roughly 18-hour stimulation, obtained from a patient who received antiretroviral therapy. The CDR3 coding sequence is TGTGCCAGTAGTATCCGGGCACAGCAGCTCACTAATGAAAAACTGTTTTTT. This sequence encodes CASSIRAQQLTNEKLFF.